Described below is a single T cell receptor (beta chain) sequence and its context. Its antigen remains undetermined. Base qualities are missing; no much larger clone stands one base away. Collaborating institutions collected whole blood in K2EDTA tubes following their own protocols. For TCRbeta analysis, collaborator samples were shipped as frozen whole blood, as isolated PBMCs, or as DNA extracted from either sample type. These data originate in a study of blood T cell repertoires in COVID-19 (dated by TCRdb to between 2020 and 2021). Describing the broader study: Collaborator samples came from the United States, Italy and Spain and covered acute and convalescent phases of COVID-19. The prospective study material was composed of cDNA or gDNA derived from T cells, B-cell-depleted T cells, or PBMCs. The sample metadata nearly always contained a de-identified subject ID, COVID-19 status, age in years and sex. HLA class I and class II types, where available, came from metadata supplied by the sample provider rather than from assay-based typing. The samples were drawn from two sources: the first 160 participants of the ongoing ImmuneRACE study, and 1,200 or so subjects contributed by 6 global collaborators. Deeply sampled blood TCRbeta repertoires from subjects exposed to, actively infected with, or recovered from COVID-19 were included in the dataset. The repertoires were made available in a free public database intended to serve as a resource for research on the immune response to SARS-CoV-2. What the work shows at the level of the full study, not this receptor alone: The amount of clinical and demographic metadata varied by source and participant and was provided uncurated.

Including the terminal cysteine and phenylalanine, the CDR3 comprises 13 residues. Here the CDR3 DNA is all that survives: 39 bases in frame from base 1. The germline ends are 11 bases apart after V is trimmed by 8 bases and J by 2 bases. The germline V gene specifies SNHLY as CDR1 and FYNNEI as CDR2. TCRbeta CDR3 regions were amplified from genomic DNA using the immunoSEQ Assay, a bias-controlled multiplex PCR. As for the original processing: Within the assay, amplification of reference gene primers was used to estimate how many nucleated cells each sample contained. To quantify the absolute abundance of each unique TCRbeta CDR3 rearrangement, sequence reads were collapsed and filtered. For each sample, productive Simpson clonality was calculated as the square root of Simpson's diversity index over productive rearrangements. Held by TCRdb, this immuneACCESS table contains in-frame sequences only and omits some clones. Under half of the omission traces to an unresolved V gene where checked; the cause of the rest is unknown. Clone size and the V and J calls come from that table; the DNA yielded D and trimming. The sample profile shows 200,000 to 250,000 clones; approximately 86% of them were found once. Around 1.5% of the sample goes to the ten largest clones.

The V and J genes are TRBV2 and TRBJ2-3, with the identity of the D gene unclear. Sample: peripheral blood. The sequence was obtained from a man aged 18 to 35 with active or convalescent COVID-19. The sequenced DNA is TGTGCCAGCGAGTTGCTGATCACAGATACGCAGTATTTT. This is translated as CASELLITDTQYF.